This entry lists 24 T cell receptor beta chains sequenced from one sample in a study of blood T cell repertoires in COVID-19. Repertoires were generated with immunoSEQ multiplex PCR, while TCRdb's copy carries only in-frame clones and drops some. The top ten hold roughly 4.9% of the sample, which has more than 200,000 clones, more than 75% seen once. Input material: peripheral blood. Receptors were obtained from a woman aged 60-75 years with COVID-19, enrolled during active disease.

V is TRBV5-4 and J is TRBJ1-5, with a possible D match to TRBD1 (5 bases). V lost 4 bases and J lost 7, with 12 bases in between. The length of the CDR3 is 13 residues. Germline lookup yields CDR1 SGHNT and CDR2 YYREEE (reference sequence). This CDR3 is CASSLRPGQPQHF. CDR3 nucleotide sequence: TGTGCCAGCAGCCTCCGGCCAGGGCAGCCCCAGCATTTT.

The gene calls are TRBV30 and TRBJ2-3; no reliable D call. The ends were cut back, 3 bases at V and 5 bases at J, with 6 bases in the middle. The CDR3 has 11 amino acids. Per the germline V gene, CDR1 is GTSNPN and CDR2 is SVGIG (reference sequence). CDR3 amino acids: CAWRTQDTQYF. CDR3 nucleotide sequence: TGTGCCTGGAGAACTCAAGATACGCAGTATTTT.

This chain uses TRBV30 with TRBJ1-4, with D perhaps matching TRBD1 (5 bases). The CDR3 consists of 16 residues. Looked up from germline, CDR1 is GTSNPN and CDR2 is SVGIG (reference sequence). V lost 1 base to trimming and J lost 5 bases, with 17 bases between them. CDR3 in amino acids: CAWSGGRGAVNEKLFF. The CDR3 DNA is TGTGCCTGGAGTGGCGGGAGAGGGGCGGTGAATGAAAAACTGTTTTTT.

The chain is built from TRBV28 and TRBJ2-3, with 7 bases that match TRBD1. The CDR3 is 15 residues long. Germline values: CDR1 MDHEN, CDR2 SYDVKM. V shed 4 bases and J 1 base; nucleotides not matched to a gene: 5. DNA for the CDR3: TGTGCCAGCAGTTCTACCGGGACAGGCACAGATACGCAGTATTTT. Translation gives CASSSTGTGTDTQYF.

CDR3 bases: TGTGCCAGCTCACCTTTCGGCGGGGGACTTAGAGGCAGTGGAAAGGGAACTGAAGCTTTCTTT. Its protein product is CASSPFGGGLRGSGKGTEAFF. The chain joins TRBV18 to TRBJ1-1, with D maybe TRBD1 (5 bases). Trimming cost V 3 bases and J 5 bases, with 34 bases left between them. This CDR3 region has 21 residues. CDR1 is KGHSH and CDR2 is LQKENI in the germline V gene.

V usage is TRBV6-6 and J usage is TRBJ1-5; maybe TRBD1 (5 bases). The CDR3 totals 14 residues. CDR1 is MNHNY and CDR2 is SVGAGI in the germline V gene (reference sequence). V lost 7 bases and J lost 4, with 14 bases in between. CDR3: CASINGQSNQPQHF. The CDR3 DNA reads as TGTGCCAGCATCAACGGACAATCGAATCAGCCCCAGCATTTT.

This chain uses TRBV10-3 with TRBJ2-1; perhaps TRBD2 as D (6 bases). From germline, CDR1 is ENHRY and CDR2 SYGVKD. This CDR3 has 14 amino acids. The V and J ends lost 6 bases and 3 bases respectively, with 12 bases between them. Here the CDR3 reads CAISLLADYNEQFF. For the CDR3, the DNA is TGTGCCATCAGCTTACTAGCTGACTACAATGAGCAGTTCTTC.

The genes are TRBV3-1 (or the pseudogene TRBV3-2) and TRBJ2-7, with a weak D call TRBD2 (7 bases). V gave up 6 bases and J gave up 0 bases, with 12 bases separating them. CDR1 is LGHDT and CDR2 is YNNKEL in the germline V gene (reference sequence). This CDR3 is 14 amino acids long. As DNA, the CDR3 is TGTGCCAGCAGACCGAGGGGGGGCTCCTACGAGCAGTACTTC. The encoded protein is CASRPRGGSYEQYF.

The chain carries TRBV3-1 (or the pseudogene TRBV3-2) and TRBJ2-3; TRBD2 matches 10 bases. V trimming: 1 base; J trimming: 4 bases; junction bases outside the gene matches: 2. Germline CDR1 and CDR2: LGHDT and YNNKEL (reference sequence). The CDR3 consists of 15 residues. The CDR3 is CASSQVLAGADTQYF. In DNA form, the CDR3 reads TGTGCCAGCAGCCAAGTCCTAGCGGGGGCAGATACGCAGTATTTT.

This sequence joins TRBV3-1 (or the pseudogene TRBV3-2) and TRBJ2-1; 13 positions agree with TRBD2. The CDR3 has 18 residues. The V gene's germline CDR1 is LGHDT and CDR2 YNNKEL (reference sequence). V lost 0 bases and J lost 5; bases outside the gene matches: 7. CDR3 in DNA: TGTGCCAGCAGCCAAGATAGGACTAGCGGGAGTTCCAACAATGAGCAGTTCTTC. Protein: CASSQDRTSGSSNNEQFF.

V and J are TRBV28 and TRBJ1-1; D is unresolved. This CDR3 comprises 17 residues. Germline loops: CDR1 MDHEN, CDR2 SYDVKM. Trimming stripped 3 bases from V and 0 bases from J, with 17 bases between. For the CDR3, the DNA is TGTGCCAGCAGTTTCGTGTCCCGGGGAGGGCTGAACACTGAAGCTTTCTTT. Protein: CASSFVSRGGLNTEAFF. Full variable domain (remainder filled in from reference TRBV28 and TRBJ1-1): DVKVTQSSRYLVKRTGEKVFLECVQDMDHENMFWYRQDPGLGLRLIYFSYDVKMKEKGDIPEGYSVSREKKERFSLILESASTNQTSMYLCASSFVSRGGLNTEAFFGQGTRLTVV.

This chain links TRBV19 with TRBJ2-1; D might be TRBD2 (5 bases). Trimming shortened V by 5 bases and J by 7 bases, and 21 bases separated the two germline ends. This CDR3 has 16 residues. The germline gives CDR1 LNHDA, CDR2 SQIVND (reference sequence). This CDR3 reads CASSLSDSPGLNEQFF. As DNA, the CDR3 is TGTGCCAGTAGTCTTTCGGACTCCCCGGGCCTTAATGAGCAGTTCTTC.

This clone was observed a handful of times. V and J are TRBV18 and TRBJ2-7; 7 nucleotides agree with TRBD2. CDR1 is KGHSH and CDR2 is LQKENI in the germline V gene. The V segment lost 6 bases and the J segment 2 bases; nucleotides outside the gene matches: 7. CDR3 length equals 14 residues. The CDR3 protein is CASSPSGKPYEQYF. CDR3 in DNA: TGTGCCAGCTCCCCTAGCGGAAAACCCTACGAGCAGTACTTC.

This clone is a singleton in its sample. The genes are TRBV20-1 and TRBJ1-3; D is possibly TRBD1 (5 bases). Germline CDR1 DFQATT, CDR2 SNEGSKA (reference sequence). The CDR3 has 15 amino acids. V was trimmed by 3 bases and J by 0 bases, leaving 12 bases between them. CDR3 bases: TGCAGTGCTAGTCATGTGACAGCCTCTGGAAACACCATATATTTT. Protein: CSASHVTASGNTIYF.

The chain has TRBV7-2 and TRBJ2-7, with D possibly TRBD2 on 6 matching bases. Germline-derived CDR1 and CDR2 are SGHTA and FQGNSA. CDR3 length: 16 amino acids. V lost 1 base and J lost 6, with 19 bases in between. CDR3 in DNA: TGTGCCAGCAGCTTAGTAGGGGCCCCCGGGGGAGGCGAGCAGTACTTC. This translates into CASSLVGAPGGGEQYF. Looking up the rest from reference TRBV7-2 and TRBJ2-7 gives the full variable domain: GAGVSQSPSNKVTEKGKDVELRCDPISGHTALYWYRQSLGQGLEFLIYFQGNSAPDKSGLPSDRFSAERTGGSVSTLTIQRTQQEDSAVYLCASSLVGAPGGGEQYFGPGTRLTVT.

The CDR3 DNA follows: TGTGCCAGCAGCCAGGCAGGGTTGAACACTGAAGCTTTCTTT. It yields the protein CASSQAGLNTEAFF. V is TRBV5-4 and J is TRBJ1-1, with D possibly being TRBD1 (5 bases). In germline, CDR1 is SGHNT, CDR2 YYREEE (reference sequence). V shed 4 bases and J shed 0 bases, with 10 bases lying between them. CDR3 length equals 14 residues.

J is TRBJ1-1 and V is TRBV19; maybe TRBD1 (6 bases). V was cut by 8 bases and J by 6 bases, with 16 bases left in between. This CDR3 has 13 amino acids. The germline V gene has CDR1 LNHDA and CDR2 SQIVND (reference sequence). The CDR3 region is CASARRTASEAFF. The CDR3 DNA reads as TGTGCCAGTGCCCGTAGGACAGCCTCTGAAGCTTTCTTT.

With regard to this clone: At one of its ends the junction is not consistent with the germline gene, which may arise from a read error. V is TRBV2 and J is TRBJ1-2, with 8 bases that match TRBD1. Per germline, CDR1 SNHLY and CDR2 FYNNEI. CDR3 length equals 13 residues. The DNA for the CDR3 is TGTGCCACCCGCCTAGCCACGACAGGGGCTGCCTTCTTC. Protein sequence: CATRLATTGAAFF.

V usage is TRBV7-8 and J usage is TRBJ2-3; 10 bases line up with TRBD2. Unmatched junction bases numbered 2, after V lost 5 bases and J lost 0 bases. The V gene's germline CDR1 is SGHVS and CDR2 FQNEAQ. This CDR3 contains 15 residues. DNA for the CDR3: TGTGCCAGCAGCCCTAGCGGGGGAAGCACAGATACGCAGTATTTT. This translates into CASSPSGGSTDTQYF.

This clone was seen just once. One junction end disagrees with the germline gene, perhaps due to a read error. The chain uses TRBV5-1 and TRBJ1-2, with D hard to call. CDR3 length: 15 residues. In germline, CDR1 is SGHRS, CDR2 YFSETQ. The CDR3 region is CASSLDGSYNYGYTF. CDR3 in DNA: TGCGCCAGCAGTTTGGACGGTTCCTATAACTATGGCTACACCTTC.

The V and J genes are TRBV28 and TRBJ1-6, with D unclear. CDR1 and CDR2 from the germline V gene are MDHEN and SYDVKM. The V end was cut by 2 bases, the J end by 5 bases, with 7 bases between. The length of the CDR3 is 14 residues. CDR3 sequence reads: CASSLQYHNSPLHF. DNA for the CDR3: TGTGCCAGCAGTTTACAGTACCATAATTCACCCCTCCACTTT.

The chain joins TRBV27 to TRBJ2-1, with 15 bases identical to TRBD2. With 5 bases clipped from V and 1 base from J, the junction kept 6 bases outside the gene matches. The CDR3 has 18 amino acids. CDR1 is MNHEY and CDR2 is SMNVEV in the germline V gene (reference sequence). This CDR3 reads CASSQGTSGRLSYNEQFF. CDR3 nucleotide sequence: TGTGCCAGCAGTCAAGGGACTAGCGGGAGGCTATCCTACAATGAGCAGTTCTTC.

The V call is TRBV5-6, the J call TRBJ1-1; D perhaps matches TRBD1 (6 bases). V was cut by 3 bases and J by 1 base, with 10 bases left in between. The V gene's germline CDR1 is SGHDT and CDR2 YYEEEE. The CDR3 consists of 14 residues. This CDR3 reads CASSYRDRNTEAFF. The CDR3 nucleotides are TGTGCCAGCAGCTACAGGGATAGGAACACTGAAGCTTTCTTT. Complete variable domain (other parts from reference TRBV5-6 and TRBJ1-1): DAGVTQSPTHLIKTRGQQVTLRCSPKSGHDTVSWYQQALGQGPQFIFQYYEEEERQRGNFPDRFSGHQFPNYSSELNVNALLLGDSALYLCASSYRDRNTEAFFGQGTRLTVV.

J is TRBJ2-1 and V is TRBV7-2; 8 nucleotides align to TRBD2. The CDR3 runs to 13 residues. V dropped 5 bases and J dropped 10; count of bases not matched to a gene: 7. Germline V gene lookup returns CDR1 SGHTA and CDR2 FQGNSA. CDR3 region: CASSTRGGREQFF. For the CDR3, the DNA is TGTGCCAGCAGCACCCGGGGGGGGAGGGAGCAGTTCTTC. The full variable domain, rest sourced from reference TRBV7-2 and TRBJ2-1, is GAGVSQSPSNKVTEKGKDVELRCDPISGHTALYWYRQSLGQGLEFLIYFQGNSAPDKSGLPSDRFSAERTGGSVSTLTIQRTQQEDSAVYLCASSTRGGREQFFGPGTRLTVL.